A selection of T cell receptor beta chains follows, all from one sample in a study of cytomegalovirus exposure and HLA in healthy donors. TCRdb keeps only in-frame clones here, not all; method: immunoSEQ multiplex PCR. In the table there are 55,000 to 65,000 clones, 95% to 96% of which are singletons. The source material was PBMCs. Receptors originate from a man between 18 and 35 years old in good health and CMV-seronegative. The CDR3 runs from the conserved cysteine through the conserved F or W. The D gene is left open where the match is weak. Part of the rows lack a size; the others show once, few, many or a class for expanded clones.

>TRBV5-1|.|TRBJ2-1|TRBD2
TGCGCCAGCAGCACTGGGACTAGCGGATCTACCTACAATGAGCAGTTCTTC
CASSTGTSGSTYNEQFF
>TRBV13|.|TRBJ1-1|TRBD1
TGTGCCAGCAGCACACAGGGGGCGCTCACTGAAGCTTTCTTT
CASSTQGALTEAFF
>TRBV28|.|TRBJ1-2|TRBD1
TGTGCCAGCAGTTTAGGGGGACAGGGATTTAACTATGGCTACACCTTC
CASSLGGQGFNYGYTF
>TRBV29-1|.|TRBJ2-4|TRBD1
TGCAGCGTCCGGACAGGGGACACGGCCAAAAACATTCAGTACTTC
CSVRTGDTAKNIQYF
>TRBV28|.|TRBJ2-7|.
TGTGCCAGCAGTTTATGGGGGGCTGAAAGGGGCTACGAGCAGTACTTC
CASSLWGAERGYEQYF
>TRBV29-1|.|TRBJ2-1|.
TGCAGCGTAGGCAGGGCGAATGAGCAGTTCTTC
CSVGRANEQFF
>TRBV28|.|TRBJ2-3|.
TGTGCCAGCAGTTTTAGTTGGGTCCCCCCTGCTACCAGCGCGAGCACAGATACGCAGTATTTT
CASSFSWVPPATSASTDTQYF
>TRBV30|.|TRBJ1-4|TRBD1
TGTGCCTGGAGTGTATTTTTGACAGGGGGCGATGAAAAACTGTTTTTT
CAWSVFLTGGDEKLFF
>TRBV4-3|few|TRBJ2-1|TRBD1
TGCGCCAGCAGCCAGGACAGGGGCAGGAATGAGCAGTTCTTC
CASSQDRGRNEQFF
>TRBV19|.|TRBJ1-5|.
TGTGCCAGTAGTAAAAACAGTAATCAGCCCCAGCATTTT
CASSKNSNQPQHF
>TRBV30|.|TRBJ2-1|TRBD2
TGTGCCTGGAGTGGATTAGCGGGAGTATCCTACAATGAGCAGTTCTTC
CAWSGLAGVSYNEQFF
>TRBV6-5|.|TRBJ2-2|.
TGTGCCAGCAGTGTTTCAGGGGTCAGGGCCGGGGAGCTGTTTTTT
CASSVSGVRAGELFF
>TRBV30|.|TRBJ1-2|.
TGTGCCTGGAGTGTATCCTATTTCGATGGCTACACCTTC
CAWSVSYFDGYTF
>TRBV6-6|.|TRBJ2-3|TRBD2
TGTGCCAGCAGTTACGGGGGGGTCACAGATACGCAGTATTTT
CASSYGGVTDTQYF
>TRBV4-2|once|TRBJ2-7|TRBD2
TGTGCCAGCAGCCAAGTAAGGAAAGGTGGTAGCGGGCCATACGAGCAGTACTTC
CASSQVRKGGSGPYEQYF
>TRBV7-8|.|TRBJ2-2|TRBD2
TGTGCCAGCAGCTCAACTAGCGGACAGAACACCGGGGAGCTGTTTTTT
CASSSTSGQNTGELFF
>TRBV5-4|.|TRBJ2-2|.
TGTGCCAGCAGCTTGGACAGGGTATCCGGGGAGCTGTTTTTT
CASSLDRVSGELFF
>TRBV5-4|.|TRBJ2-3|TRBD2
TGTGCCAGCAGCCTCTGGACTAGCGGGAGGACAGATACGCAGTATTTT
CASSLWTSGRTDTQYF
>TRBV7-2|.|TRBJ2-2|TRBD2
TGTGCCAGCAGCTTACGAGCGGGAAACACCGGGGAGCTGTTTTTT
CASSLRAGNTGELFF
>TRBV19|medium-sized|TRBJ1-2|.
TGTGCCAGTAGTATCGGTTCAGGGAACTATGGCTACACCTTC
CASSIGSGNYGYTF
>TRBV9|.|TRBJ2-1|.
TGTGCCAGCAGCGTTAGCGGTTCCTACAATGAGCAGTTCTTC
CASSVSGSYNEQFF
>TRBV11-2|.|TRBJ2-1|.
TGTGCCAGCAGCTCCACAGGGGGGGTTGATGGTGAGCAGTTCTTC
CASSSTGGVDGEQFF
>TRBV5-4|.|TRBJ2-7|.
TGTGCCAGCAGCCTGAGACTAGCAGGGGTCGACGAGCAGTACTTC
CASSLRLAGVDEQYF
>TRBV9|.|TRBJ2-3|TRBD2
TGTGCCAGCAGCGTAAGAGGGACTAGTAGTACAGATACGCAGTATTTT
CASSVRGTSSTDTQYF
>TRBV18|.|TRBJ1-2|.
TGTGCCAGCTCACCACGGGGGGGGCGAAACTATGGCTACACCTTC
CASSPRGGRNYGYTF
>TRBV2|.|TRBJ2-1|.
TGTGCCAGCAGTGAATTGATGACTAGCTACAATGAGCAGTTCTTC
CASSELMTSYNEQFF
>TRBV6-5|once|TRBJ1-1|.
TGTGCCAGCAGTTACTCAGACGGACTCACTGAAGCTTTCTTT
CASSYSDGLTEAFF
>TRBV5-1|.|TRBJ2-1|.
TGCGCCAGCAGCTTGGGCGCCTCCTACAATGAGCAGTTCTTC
CASSLGASYNEQFF
>TRBV7-8|.|TRBJ2-1|.
TGTGCCAGCAGCTCTACTGAGCTCTCCTACAATGAGCAGTTCTTC
CASSSTELSYNEQFF
>TRBV19|.|TRBJ2-3|.
TGTGCCAGTACCCGGACTTCTAGCACAGATACGCAGTATTTT
CASTRTSSTDTQYF
>TRBV30|.|TRBJ1-2|.
TGTGCCTGGAGTCAGGGCATGGGGGGCTACACCTTC
CAWSQGMGGYTF
>TRBV28|.|TRBJ2-1|TRBD1
TGTGCCAGCAGTTTACCGTCGACAGGGTTCCTCGGCAATGAGCAGTTCTTC
CASSLPSTGFLGNEQFF
>TRBV7-2|.|TRBJ2-5|.
TGTGCCAGCAGCTTAGTGGCAGAAGAGACCCAGTACTTC
CASSLVAEETQYF
>TRBV12-5|.|TRBJ2-7|.
TGTGCTAGTGGTTTGGTAATGGTAGCAATACAGTACTTC
CASGLVMVAIQYF
>TRBV19|.|TRBJ2-7|.
TGTGCCAGTAGTATTCGTGAAGGGGGTTCCTACGAGCAGTACTTC
CASSIREGGSYEQYF